Listed below are T cell receptor beta chains from one sample, sequenced in a study of cytomegalovirus exposure and HLA in healthy donors. Profiled with immunoSEQ multiplex PCR; TCRdb holds only in-frame clones, not every one. Counted here are approximately 99,000 clones, 95% occurring once; the ten biggest clones make up 0.67%. The sample was PBMCs. Receptors were obtained from a woman under 30 in good health and CMV-seronegative. The CDR3 runs from the conserved cysteine through the conserved F or W. A D gene is named only where the DNA matches it firmly. Size is omitted from some rows. Given values are once, few, many or a class for expanded clones.

d_gene: .
j_gene: TRBJ2-7
abundance: few
v_gene: TRBV2
CDR3nt: TGTGCCAGCAGGGAGACAGCCGAGCAGTACTTC
CDR3aa: CASRETAEQYF

d_gene: .
j_gene: TRBJ2-2
abundance: .
v_gene: TRBV28
CDR3nt: TGTGCCATCCCGGGACAGAACACCGGGGAGCTGTTTTTT
CDR3aa: CAIPGQNTGELFF

d_gene: TRBD1
j_gene: TRBJ2-7
abundance: .
v_gene: TRBV7-8
CDR3nt: TGTGCCAGCAGCGCCAGGACAGGGACCTACGAGCAGTACTTC
CDR3aa: CASSARTGTYEQYF

d_gene: .
j_gene: TRBJ2-3
abundance: .
v_gene: TRBV5-4
CDR3nt: TGTGCCAGCAGCTTGGCCTTGTCAGATACGCAGTATTTT
CDR3aa: CASSLALSDTQYF

d_gene: TRBD2
j_gene: TRBJ2-1
abundance: .
v_gene: TRBV6-1
CDR3nt: TGTGCCAGCAGTGTAGCGGGGGGGATCGACAATGAGCAGTTCTTC
CDR3aa: CASSVAGGIDNEQFF

d_gene: .
j_gene: TRBJ2-5
abundance: .
v_gene: TRBV5-1
CDR3nt: TGCGCCAGCAGCTTGGGAGGGTTTGAAGAGACCCAGTACTTC
CDR3aa: CASSLGGFEETQYF

d_gene: .
j_gene: TRBJ2-1
abundance: .
v_gene: TRBV9
CDR3nt: TGTGCCAGCAGCGTAAAGGTGTCTAGCCACAATGAGCAGTTCTTC
CDR3aa: CASSVKVSSHNEQFF

d_gene: .
j_gene: TRBJ1-1
abundance: .
v_gene: TRBV25-1
CDR3nt: TGTGCCGCCCCCACGCTGGGGAGGCAGAAGGCTTTCTTT
CDR3aa: CAAPTLGRQKAFF

d_gene: TRBD2
j_gene: TRBJ2-1
abundance: .
v_gene: TRBV7-9
CDR3nt: TGTGCCAGCAGCCAGGGACTAGCGGGAGACAATGAGCAGTTCTTC
CDR3aa: CASSQGLAGDNEQFF

d_gene: TRBD1
j_gene: TRBJ1-2
abundance: .
v_gene: TRBV27
CDR3nt: TGTGCCACCACAAACAGGGGCAAGAATGGCTACACCTTC
CDR3aa: CATTNRGKNGYTF

d_gene: TRBD1
j_gene: TRBJ2-7
abundance: .
v_gene: TRBV14
CDR3nt: TGTGCCAGCAGCCGGGTATCCAGGGACAGGGGATACGAGCAGTACTTC
CDR3aa: CASSRVSRDRGYEQYF

d_gene: TRBD1
j_gene: TRBJ1-3
abundance: .
v_gene: TRBV4-1
CDR3nt: TGCGCCAGCAGCTCCGGGACAGGGGGAAACACCATATATTTT
CDR3aa: CASSSGTGGNTIYF

d_gene: .
j_gene: TRBJ1-1
abundance: .
v_gene: TRBV5-4
CDR3nt: TGTGCCAGCAGCTTGGAGGTCAGGGTAAAGGACACTGAAGCTTTCTTT
CDR3aa: CASSLEVRVKDTEAFF

d_gene: .
j_gene: TRBJ2-5
abundance: .
v_gene: TRBV5-6
CDR3nt: TGTGCCAGCAGCTTGGCACAGAAACAAGAGACCCAGTACTTC
CDR3aa: CASSLAQKQETQYF

d_gene: TRBD1
j_gene: TRBJ2-7
abundance: .
v_gene: TRBV28
CDR3nt: TGTGCCAGCAGTCGACTATCCGGGACAGGCTACGAGCAGTACTTC
CDR3aa: CASSRLSGTGYEQYF

d_gene: .
j_gene: TRBJ1-3
abundance: .
v_gene: TRBV9
CDR3nt: TGTGCCAGCAGCGAGGGGTACGGTCGGATGAGCTCTGGAAACACCATATATTTT
CDR3aa: CASSEGYGRMSSGNTIYF

d_gene: TRBD1
j_gene: TRBJ1-2
abundance: .
v_gene: TRBV2
CDR3nt: TGTGCCAGCAGCGGGACAGGGAAGGAGGGCTACACCTTC
CDR3aa: CASSGTGKEGYTF

d_gene: .
j_gene: TRBJ2-1
abundance: .
v_gene: TRBV4-1
CDR3nt: TGCGCCAGCAGCCAAAACAGGGGGGGAGTGAATGAGCAGTTCTTC
CDR3aa: CASSQNRGGVNEQFF

d_gene: TRBD1
j_gene: TRBJ1-1
abundance: .
v_gene: TRBV7-2
CDR3nt: TGTGCCAGCAGCGCTCCGGGGACAGGGGGGACTGAAGCTTTCTTT
CDR3aa: CASSAPGTGGTEAFF

d_gene: TRBD2
j_gene: TRBJ2-1
abundance: .
v_gene: TRBV11-2
CDR3nt: TGTGCCAGCAGCCTCGACGCCGGGACTAGCGGGGGGGATGAGCAGTTCTTC
CDR3aa: CASSLDAGTSGGDEQFF

d_gene: TRBD1
j_gene: TRBJ2-2
abundance: few
v_gene: TRBV6-5
CDR3nt: TGTGCCAGCAGTTTACGGACAGGGGGATACACCGGGGAGCTGTTTTTT
CDR3aa: CASSLRTGGYTGELFF

d_gene: .
j_gene: TRBJ2-6
abundance: once
v_gene: TRBV5-1
CDR3nt: TGCGCCAGCAGCTTGGCCGGGATTGGCGCTGGGGCCAACGTCCTGACTTTC
CDR3aa: CASSLAGIGAGANVLTF

d_gene: TRBD1
j_gene: TRBJ1-4
abundance: once
v_gene: TRBV30
CDR3nt: TGTGCCTGGAGAGAAGGGACAGGGAGTGAAAAACTGTTTTTT
CDR3aa: CAWREGTGSEKLFF

d_gene: TRBD2
j_gene: TRBJ2-7
abundance: .
v_gene: TRBV2
CDR3nt: TGTGCCAGCGGAGTGGGGCGGGGGGGCGCCTACGAGCAGTACTTC
CDR3aa: CASGVGRGGAYEQYF

d_gene: .
j_gene: TRBJ1-4
abundance: .
v_gene: TRBV6-5
CDR3nt: TGTGCCAGCAGCCGCTCACTAAATGAAAAACTGTTTTTT
CDR3aa: CASSRSLNEKLFF

d_gene: TRBD2
j_gene: TRBJ2-1
abundance: .
v_gene: TRBV9
CDR3nt: TGTGCCAGCAGCAAGGGACTACATCCGTCCTACAATGAGCAGTTCTTC
CDR3aa: CASSKGLHPSYNEQFF

d_gene: .
j_gene: TRBJ2-3
abundance: .
v_gene: TRBV13
CDR3nt: TGTGCCAGCAGCGCTCTCAACCTCCCGGGAACCGAATCAGATACGCAGTATTTT
CDR3aa: CASSALNLPGTESDTQYF

d_gene: TRBD1
j_gene: TRBJ2-2
abundance: .
v_gene: TRBV2
CDR3nt: TGTGCCAGCAGTGTGGCCGGGACAGGTTCGGCCGGGGAGCTGTTTTTT
CDR3aa: CASSVAGTGSAGELFF

d_gene: .
j_gene: TRBJ1-5
abundance: .
v_gene: TRBV19
CDR3nt: TGTGCCAGTAGTACGCGCCTCGATCAGCCCCAGCATTTT
CDR3aa: CASSTRLDQPQHF

d_gene: .
j_gene: TRBJ1-1
abundance: .
v_gene: TRBV28
CDR3nt: TGTGCCAGCAGTTTCATAAGCGGCACTGAAGCTTTCTTT
CDR3aa: CASSFISGTEAFF

d_gene: TRBD2
j_gene: TRBJ2-4
abundance: .
v_gene: TRBV5-1
CDR3nt: TGCGCCAGCAGTGCCGGGGAGGGCATTCAGTACTTC
CDR3aa: CASSAGEGIQYF

d_gene: .
j_gene: TRBJ2-1
abundance: .
v_gene: TRBV6-6
CDR3nt: TGTGCCACTTCAAAGGTTGCGGGTGACAATGAGCAGTTCTTC
CDR3aa: CATSKVAGDNEQFF

d_gene: .
j_gene: TRBJ1-4
abundance: .
v_gene: TRBV6-5
CDR3nt: TGTGCCAGCAGTTACTCCGGACCCCGGGGGGGTGAAAAACTGTTTTTT
CDR3aa: CASSYSGPRGGEKLFF

d_gene: .
j_gene: TRBJ2-3
abundance: .
v_gene: TRBV7-2
CDR3nt: TGTGCCAGCAGCCATCTAGCGTACAGCACAGATACGCAGTATTTT
CDR3aa: CASSHLAYSTDTQYF

d_gene: TRBD1
j_gene: TRBJ2-5
abundance: .
v_gene: TRBV7-6
CDR3nt: TGTGCCAGCAGCTTAGCGGGCGGGACAGGGTCCCAAGAGACCCAGTACTTC
CDR3aa: CASSLAGGTGSQETQYF

d_gene: .
j_gene: TRBJ1-1
abundance: .
v_gene: TRBV30
CDR3nt: TGTGCCTGGAGTGATTACAGCATGAACACTGAAGCTTTCTTT
CDR3aa: CAWSDYSMNTEAFF

d_gene: .
j_gene: TRBJ2-2
abundance: .
v_gene: TRBV5-1
CDR3nt: TGCGCCAGCAGCTTGTTTGCGGGGAGCACCGGGGAGCTGTTTTTT
CDR3aa: CASSLFAGSTGELFF

d_gene: TRBD1
j_gene: TRBJ2-7
abundance: .
v_gene: TRBV4-2
CDR3nt: TGTGCCAGCAGCCAAGTCGGGACAGGGGGGAATTCCTACGAGCAGTACTTC
CDR3aa: CASSQVGTGGNSYEQYF

d_gene: .
j_gene: TRBJ2-3
abundance: .
v_gene: TRBV7-3
CDR3nt: TGTGCCAGCAGCTTAAGTCCAGGGGCTAGCACAGATACGCAGTATTTT
CDR3aa: CASSLSPGASTDTQYF

d_gene: .
j_gene: TRBJ2-1
abundance: .
v_gene: TRBV2
CDR3nt: TGTGCCAGCAGCGCGAGGGGGATTAGCTCCTACAATGAGCAGTTCTTC
CDR3aa: CASSARGISSYNEQFF

d_gene: .
j_gene: TRBJ1-2
abundance: .
v_gene: TRBV7-9
CDR3nt: TGTGCCAGCGAGACAGGAAACTATGGCTACACCTTC
CDR3aa: CASETGNYGYTF

d_gene: .
j_gene: TRBJ1-4
abundance: .
v_gene: TRBV7-2
CDR3nt: TGTGCCAGCAGCTTCGAGGTCAATGAAAAACTGTTTTTT
CDR3aa: CASSFEVNEKLFF

d_gene: .
j_gene: TRBJ1-4
abundance: .
v_gene: TRBV6-5
CDR3nt: TGTGCCAGCAGGCCCACAGGCCTCCTTAATGAAAAACTGTTTTTT
CDR3aa: CASRPTGLLNEKLFF

d_gene: .
j_gene: TRBJ2-6
abundance: once
v_gene: TRBV29-1
CDR3nt: TGCAGCGTTCCGCGAGAGGCTGGGGCCAACGTCCTGACTTTC
CDR3aa: CSVPREAGANVLTF

d_gene: TRBD2
j_gene: TRBJ2-2
abundance: .
v_gene: TRBV4-1
CDR3nt: TGCGCCAGCAGCTATACCAGGGGACTAGCGGGGGGCCTGAACACCGGGGAGCTGTTTTTT
CDR3aa: CASSYTRGLAGGLNTGELFF

d_gene: TRBD2
j_gene: TRBJ2-2
abundance: .
v_gene: TRBV11-2
CDR3nt: TGTGCCAGCAGCCTCACAGGCGGGGGCGGGGAGCTGTTTTTT
CDR3aa: CASSLTGGGGELFF

d_gene: .
j_gene: TRBJ2-7
abundance: .
v_gene: TRBV11-2
CDR3nt: TGTGCCAGCAGCTTAGGGACATCCGAGCAGTACTTC
CDR3aa: CASSLGTSEQYF

d_gene: .
j_gene: TRBJ1-2
abundance: .
v_gene: TRBV4-1
CDR3nt: TGCGCCAGCAGCCAAGAGCGAGCAATATATGGCTACACCTTC
CDR3aa: CASSQERAIYGYTF

d_gene: .
j_gene: TRBJ2-3
abundance: .
v_gene: TRBV4-3
CDR3nt: TGCGCCAGCAGCACCAGATGGCGGGATACGCAGTATTTT
CDR3aa: CASSTRWRDTQYF

d_gene: .
j_gene: TRBJ1-2
abundance: .
v_gene: TRBV4-3
CDR3nt: TGCGCCAGCAGCCAAGGGCCAGGGATGGCCGTTGCCTATGGCTACACCTTC
CDR3aa: CASSQGPGMAVAYGYTF

d_gene: .
j_gene: TRBJ2-4
abundance: .
v_gene: TRBV5-8
CDR3nt: TGTGCCAGCAGTCTCGTCGCCCAGGGGTACTTC
CDR3aa: CASSLVAQGYF

d_gene: .
j_gene: TRBJ2-7
abundance: .
v_gene: TRBV4-1
CDR3nt: TGCGCCAGCAGTCGCCTGGGAGACCGACCCTACGAGCAGTACTTC
CDR3aa: CASSRLGDRPYEQYF

d_gene: .
j_gene: TRBJ1-1
abundance: .
v_gene: TRBV28
CDR3nt: TGTGCCAGCAGTTGGAGGGTAGCGAACACTGAAGCTTTCTTT
CDR3aa: CASSWRVANTEAFF

d_gene: .
j_gene: TRBJ1-4
abundance: .
v_gene: TRBV5-3
CDR3nt: TGTGCCAGAAGCGTACCTACGGGGAAACCCCATAATGAAAAACTGTTTTTT
CDR3aa: CARSVPTGKPHNEKLFF